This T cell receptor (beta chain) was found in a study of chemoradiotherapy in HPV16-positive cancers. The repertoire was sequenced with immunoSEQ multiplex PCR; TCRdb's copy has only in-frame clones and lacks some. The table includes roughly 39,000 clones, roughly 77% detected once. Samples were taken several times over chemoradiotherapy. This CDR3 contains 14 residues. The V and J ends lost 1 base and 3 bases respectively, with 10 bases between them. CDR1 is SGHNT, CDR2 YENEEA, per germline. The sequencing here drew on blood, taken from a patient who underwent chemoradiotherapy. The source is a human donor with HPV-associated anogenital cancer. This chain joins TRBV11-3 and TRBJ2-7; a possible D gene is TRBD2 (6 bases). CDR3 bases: TGTGCCAGCAGCTTAGGGAGTAGCGGCTACGAGCAGTACTTC. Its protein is CASSLGSSGYEQYF. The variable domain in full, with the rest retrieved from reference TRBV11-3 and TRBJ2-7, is EAGVVQSPRYKIIEKKQPVAFWCNPISGHNTLYWYLQNLGQGPELLIRYENEEAVDDSQLPKDRFSAERLKGVDSTLKIQPAELGDSAVYLCASSLGSSGYEQYFGPGTRLTVT.